Listed here is a single T cell receptor (beta chain). The method was immunoSEQ multiplex PCR; TCRdb's version includes in-frame clones alone and lacks a portion of them. Altogether 400,000 to 450,000 clones are present, roughly 91% being singletons, with the ten largest covering around 4.5%. This entry comes from a study of Ad26.COV2.S vaccination and SARS-CoV-2 variants. Sample treatment: about 20 received Ad26.COV2.S at low or high dose, single or two shots; roughly 5 received placebo; per-sample allocation not given. Samples analyzed were those drawn on day 63 after the first vaccine or placebo injection. This CDR3 spans 16 amino acids. The germline V gene encodes CDR1 LNHDA and CDR2 SQIVND (reference sequence). J lost 2 bases, V lost 5 bases, and 7 bases had no gene match.

Sequences were derived from peripheral blood, sampled in a trial of Ad26.COV2.S vaccine versus placebo. This clonotype was obtained from a person aged 18-60 years who received the Ad26.COV2.S COVID-19 vaccine or a placebo. The chain joins TRBV19 to TRBJ2-7; 12 nucleotides match TRBD2. CDR3 protein: CASSLRTSGTPYEQYF. Here the CDR3 DNA reads TGTGCCAGTAGTCTCCGGACTAGCGGGACCCCCTACGAGCAGTACTTC.